This record covers a single TCR beta chain. The antigen is not known. This sample is part of a study of a mutant IDH1 vaccine in newly diagnosed glioma. Looking at the study overall: Pretreatment consisted of radiotherapy, temozolomide, or both, with most receiving both.

The V and J ends lost 6 bases and 10 bases, in that order; junction bases with no gene match: 8. This CDR3 is built from 13 residues. Germline V gene sequence: CDR1 LNHDA, CDR2 SQIVND (reference sequence). Regarding the study as a whole: Of all patients, roughly 93% showed vaccine-induced immune responses. Pseudoprogression appeared unlinked to shifts in leading peripheral T cell clonotypes.

The table came from immunoSEQ multiplex PCR; TCRdb's copy has only in-frame clones and leaves some out. The data contain 50,000 to 65,000 clones, 70% to 80% of them seen just once; the ten biggest clones take up less than 2%. Specified time point: baseline, week 1 (first vaccination visit). The sample's treatment: pre-vaccination baseline after standard-of-care therapy. The astrocytomas were IDH1-mutant, ATRX-negative, and WHO grade 3 or 4. The sequence was collected from a woman aged 40 to 50 with glioma. This rearrangement joins TRBV19 to TRBJ2-1, with TRBD2 matching over 8 bases. The sample here was PBMCs, taken from a glioma patient treated with radiotherapy, temozolomide or both. CDR3: CASSTGGRNEQFF. CDR3 coding DNA: TGTGCCAGTAGCACGGGGGGGAGGAACGAGCAGTTCTTC.